The rows below give T cell receptor beta chains drawn from one sample of a study of T cell responses to AZD1222 COVID-19 vaccine. This table comes from immunoSEQ multiplex PCR, and its TCRdb copy is limited to in-frame clones, with some not included. Among some 120,000 clones listed, over 75% were seen once. The input for sequencing was peripheral blood, taken on day 0 of AZD1222 vaccination. The receptor source for this set is an adult in good health. Each CDR3 is given with its conserved first and last residue. The D gene is left open where the match is weak. The size of a clone is reported for some rows only, either as once, few or many, or as a class for expanded clones.

>TRBJ2-7|.|TRBV6-1|.
TGTGCCAGCAGTGAAGTCTTCGAGGGTCGCGAGCAGTACTTC
CASSEVFEGREQYF
>TRBJ2-3|few|TRBV7-2|.
TGTGCCAGCAGCATACCAGGGGGGCTGGTGAGGCAGTATTTT
CASSIPGGLVRQYF
>TRBJ2-1|.|TRBV7-2|.
TGTGCCAGCAGCTTAGGAGGCGCCAGCTCCTACAATGAGCAGTTCTTC
CASSLGGASSYNEQFF
>TRBJ2-2|.|TRBV7-2|.
TGTGCCAGCAGCCGCCGCGTGGGGGACACCGGGGAGCTGTTTTTT
CASSRRVGDTGELFF
>TRBJ2-3|.|TRBV7-2|TRBD2
TGTGCCAGCAGCTTAATTAGAACGGGGGGAAGTGGCACAGATACGCAGTATTTT
CASSLIRTGGSGTDTQYF
>TRBJ1-6|.|TRBV3-1/TRBV3-2|.
TGTGCCAGCAGCCGGACAAGCAGCGATAATTCACCCCTCCACTTT
CASSRTSSDNSPLHF
>TRBJ1-2|.|TRBV28|.
TGTGCCAGCAGTTTAGGGGCCCAGGGGAACTATGGCTACACCTTC
CASSLGAQGNYGYTF
>TRBJ1-1|.|TRBV4-2|TRBD1
TGTGCCAGCAGCCAAGAGGGGACAGACTTGGGCACTGAAGCTTTCTTT
CASSQEGTDLGTEAFF
>TRBJ1-5|.|TRBV4-2|.
TGTGCCAGCAGCCAAGAATGGGGTCGGGATCAGCCCCAGCATTTT
CASSQEWGRDQPQHF
>TRBJ2-3|.|TRBV7-9|TRBD2
TGTGCCAGCAGCTCTAACCCAGCGGGGGGGTACACAGATACGCAGTATTTT
CASSSNPAGGYTDTQYF
>TRBJ2-5|.|TRBV19|TRBD1
TGTGCCAGCCAGCCGGGACAGACGAAAGAGACCCAGTACTTC
CASQPGQTKETQYF
>TRBJ2-7|.|TRBV19|.
TGTGCCAGTAGTATGGTCCCAGGGGCCTACGAGCAGTACTTC
CASSMVPGAYEQYF
>TRBJ2-7|few|TRBV11-1|.
TGTGCCAGCAGCCTGGCAAGGGGCGACGAGCAGTACTTC
CASSLARGDEQYF
>TRBJ2-7|.|TRBV6-5|TRBD1
TGTGCCAGCAGTCAGGACAGGGCCGAGCAGTACTTC
CASSQDRAEQYF
>TRBJ2-7|.|TRBV7-2|.
TGTGCCAGCAGCTTAGATTCAGGGGTAGCCTACGAGCAGTACTTC
CASSLDSGVAYEQYF
>TRBJ2-4|.|TRBV5-1|.
TGCGCCAGCAGCTTGACAGGACCTATAGCCAAAAACATTCAGTACTTC
CASSLTGPIAKNIQYF
>TRBJ1-4|.|TRBV7-9|.
TGTGCCAGCAGCTTCCCCGGGGGGGGTGAAAAACTGTTTTTT
CASSFPGGGEKLFF
>TRBJ2-1|.|TRBV28|TRBD2
TGTGCCAGCAGTGCTCTACTAGCGGGCTCCTACAATGAGCAGTTCTTC
CASSALLAGSYNEQFF
>TRBJ2-7|.|TRBV19|.
TGTGCCAGTAGTGCCCGGGACAATCAATACGAGCAGTACTTC
CASSARDNQYEQYF
>TRBJ2-1|.|TRBV3-1/TRBV3-2|TRBD2
TGTGCCAGCAGCCCCCTCCTAGCTAGCGGGCGGAGGACATACAATGAGCAGTTCTTC
CASSPLLASGRRTYNEQFF
>TRBJ2-7|.|TRBV7-2|TRBD2
TGTGCCAGCAGCTTATGGGCTAGCGGGGGGGATAGCTCCTACGAGCAGTACTTC
CASSLWASGGDSSYEQYF
>TRBJ1-5|once|TRBV19|.
TGTGCCAGTAGTTGGGATGGGCAGGGGCAGCCCCAGCATTTT
CASSWDGQGQPQHF
>TRBJ1-2|many|TRBV29-1|TRBD1
TGCAGCGGGACAGGGGGAAGTGGCTACACCTTC
CSGTGGSGYTF
>TRBJ2-7|once|TRBV27|TRBD2
TGTGCCAGCAGTTTGGCCGGAACTAGCGTCGAGCAGTACTTC
CASSLAGTSVEQYF
>TRBJ2-1|.|TRBV4-2|.
TGTGCCAGCAGCCAAGAGGGGGGCATCCACAATGAGCAGTTCTTC
CASSQEGGIHNEQFF
>TRBJ1-2|.|TRBV2|.
TGTGCCAGCAGTACCTTCCTAAAAAATGGCTACACCTTC
CASSTFLKNGYTF
>TRBJ1-2|once|TRBV7-8|TRBD1
TGTGCCAGCAGCCGGGACAGGGCAGGAGGCTACACCTTC
CASSRDRAGGYTF
>TRBJ1-2|once|TRBV4-1|TRBD1
TGCGCCAGCAGCCCCCAGATGGGGACAGGGGGCATTGACTATGGCTACACCTTC
CASSPQMGTGGIDYGYTF
>TRBJ2-1|.|TRBV27|.
TGTGCCAGCAGTTTGGTAGGGCGCGATGAGCAGTTCTTC
CASSLVGRDEQFF
>TRBJ2-3|once|TRBV7-2|TRBD2
TGTGCCAGCGACCCTAGCGGGGGGGCTTCAGATACGCAGTATTTT
CASDPSGGASDTQYF
>TRBJ2-3|.|TRBV24-1|TRBD1
TGTGCCACCAGTGATTTGAAGGAGACAGGGAAGACAGATACGCAGTATTTT
CATSDLKETGKTDTQYF
>TRBJ1-2|.|TRBV5-5|.
TGTGCCAGCAGCTGGGAAGGTGGGGGTTCTAACTATGGCTACACCTTC
CASSWEGGGSNYGYTF
>TRBJ1-3|.|TRBV5-8|.
TGTGCCAGCAGCTTCAGGGGTGGAAACACCATATATTTT
CASSFRGGNTIYF
>TRBJ2-7|.|TRBV28|TRBD1
TGTGCCAGCAGCTTTAAGACAGGGGGGGACTACGAGCAGTACTTC
CASSFKTGGDYEQYF
>TRBJ2-7|.|TRBV3-1/TRBV3-2|.
TGTGCCAGCAGCCACACGAGTATGGCAGCGTACGAGCAGTACTTC
CASSHTSMAAYEQYF
>TRBJ1-2|.|TRBV5-6|.
TGTGCCAGCAGCTCCGGGAAAAATGGCTACACCTTC
CASSSGKNGYTF
>TRBJ2-3|.|TRBV29-1|.
TGCAGCGCCGAACGTTGGGTCCCCACAGATACGCAGTATTTT
CSAERWVPTDTQYF
>TRBJ1-4|.|TRBV5-1|.
TGCGCCAGCAGCCGCGCGGGGGACGGATTTAATGAAAAACTGTTTTTT
CASSRAGDGFNEKLFF
>TRBJ2-3|.|TRBV18|.
TGTGCCAGCTCCTTGGGTGCGAAGACAGATACGCAGTATTTT
CASSLGAKTDTQYF
>TRBJ1-1|.|TRBV6-5|.
TGTGCCAGCAGCCCCCCAGTGGCAAACACTGAAGCTTTCTTT
CASSPPVANTEAFF
>TRBJ2-7|.|TRBV4-1|.
TGCGCCAGCAGCCTGGAAGGAGGGGGCGCCTACGAGCAGTACTTC
CASSLEGGGAYEQYF
>TRBJ1-5|.|TRBV3-1/TRBV3-2|.
TGTGCCAGCAGCCAACTGAATCAGCCCCAGCATTTT
CASSQLNQPQHF
>TRBJ1-6|.|TRBV14|TRBD1
TGTGCCAGCAGCCTGAGACAGGGGAGCTCCTATAATTCACCCCTCCACTTT
CASSLRQGSSYNSPLHF
>TRBJ1-2|.|TRBV4-2|.
TGTGCCAGCAGCCAAGTTTCGGAACGGGACACAGATGGCTATGGCTACACCTTC
CASSQVSERDTDGYGYTF
>TRBJ2-7|.|TRBV14|TRBD1
TGTGCCAGCAGCCAGGCACAGGGGGAGCAGTACTTC
CASSQAQGEQYF
>TRBJ1-5|once|TRBV19|.
TGTGCCAGTAGTATGTACGGCCTTAGCAATCAGCCCCAGCATTTT
CASSMYGLSNQPQHF
>TRBJ1-5|.|TRBV28|.
TGTGCCAGCAGTTTGGTTGGGGGAATAAGCAGCAATCAGCCCCAGCATTTT
CASSLVGGISSNQPQHF
>TRBJ1-1|.|TRBV5-1|.
TGCGCCAGCAGCTCGGGTGTCACTGAAGCTTTCTTT
CASSSGVTEAFF
>TRBJ2-1|.|TRBV5-1|.
TGCGCCAGCAGCTTGGCCAGTGGCCTTCGGAATGAGCAGTTCTTC
CASSLASGLRNEQFF
>TRBJ1-6|.|TRBV7-9|.
TGTGCCAGCAGCCCCGGACAAAGTGATTCACCCCTCCACTTT
CASSPGQSDSPLHF
>TRBJ1-3|.|TRBV30|TRBD1
TGTGCCTGGATGGGGGACAGCTTCTCTGGAAACACCATATATTTT
CAWMGDSFSGNTIYF
>TRBJ2-2|.|TRBV19|TRBD1
TGTGCCAGCCGAGACAGGGGAGGTAAACGATCCGGGGAGCTGTTTTTT
CASRDRGGKRSGELFF
>TRBJ2-1|few|TRBV5-1|TRBD2
TGCGCCAGCAGCCCGAGCGGGGGGTACCACAATGAGCAGTTCTTC
CASSPSGGYHNEQFF
>TRBJ2-1|.|TRBV4-1|TRBD1
TGCGCCAGCAGCCTTCCTACAGGGGAAGAAAATGAGCAGTTCTTC
CASSLPTGEENEQFF
>TRBJ2-1|.|TRBV19|.
TGTGCCAGTAGTATGGGCAGGGGGTGGAGGGGTGAGCAGTTCTTC
CASSMGRGWRGEQFF
>TRBJ2-2|.|TRBV4-2|TRBD2
TGTGCCAGCAGCCCGCTCGGGACTAGCGGGGGGGCGAACACCGGGGAGCTGTTTTTT
CASSPLGTSGGANTGELFF
>TRBJ1-6|.|TRBV7-9|.
TGTGCCAGCAGCTTACAGGGAAAACAGTCACCCCTCCACTTT
CASSLQGKQSPLHF
>TRBJ1-3|.|TRBV4-1|.
TGCGCCAGCAGCCAAGAGCCTACTAGCTCTGGAAACACCATATATTTT
CASSQEPTSSGNTIYF
>TRBJ1-1|.|TRBV7-9|.
TGTGCCAGCAACTGGGGGTTCGGAACTGAAGCTTTCTTT
CASNWGFGTEAFF